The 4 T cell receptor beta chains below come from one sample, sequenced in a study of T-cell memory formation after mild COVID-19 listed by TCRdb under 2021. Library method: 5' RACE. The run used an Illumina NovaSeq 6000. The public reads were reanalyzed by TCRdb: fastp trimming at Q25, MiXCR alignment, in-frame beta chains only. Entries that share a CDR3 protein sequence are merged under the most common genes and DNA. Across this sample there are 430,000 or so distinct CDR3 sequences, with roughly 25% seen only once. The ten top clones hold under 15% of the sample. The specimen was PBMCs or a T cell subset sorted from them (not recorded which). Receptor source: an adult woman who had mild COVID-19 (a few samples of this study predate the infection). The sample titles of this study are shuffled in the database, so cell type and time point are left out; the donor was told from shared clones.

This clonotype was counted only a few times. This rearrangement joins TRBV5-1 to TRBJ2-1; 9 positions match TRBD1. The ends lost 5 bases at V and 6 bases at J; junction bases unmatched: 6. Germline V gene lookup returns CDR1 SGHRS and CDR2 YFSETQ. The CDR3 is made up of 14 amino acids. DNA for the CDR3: TGCGCCAGCAGGTCGACAGGGGGTACCAATGAGCAGTTCTTC. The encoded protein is CASRSTGGTNEQFF.

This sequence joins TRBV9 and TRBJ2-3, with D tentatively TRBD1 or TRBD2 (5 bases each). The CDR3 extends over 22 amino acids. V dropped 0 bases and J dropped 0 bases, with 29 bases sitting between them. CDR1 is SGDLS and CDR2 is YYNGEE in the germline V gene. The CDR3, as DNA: TGTGCCAGCAGCGTAGCTACGAGAGGGGCTGTCGCTGGGTTTTCTAGCACAGATACGCAGTATTTT. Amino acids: CASSVATRGAVAGFSSTDTQYF.

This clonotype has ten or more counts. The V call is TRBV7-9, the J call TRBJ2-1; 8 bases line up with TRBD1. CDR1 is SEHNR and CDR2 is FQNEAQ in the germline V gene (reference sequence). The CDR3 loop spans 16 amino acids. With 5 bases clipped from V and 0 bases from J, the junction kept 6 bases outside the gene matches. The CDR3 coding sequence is TGTGCCAGCAGCATGGACAGGGTGAGCTCCTACAATGAGCAGTTCTTC. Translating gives CASSMDRVSSYNEQFF.

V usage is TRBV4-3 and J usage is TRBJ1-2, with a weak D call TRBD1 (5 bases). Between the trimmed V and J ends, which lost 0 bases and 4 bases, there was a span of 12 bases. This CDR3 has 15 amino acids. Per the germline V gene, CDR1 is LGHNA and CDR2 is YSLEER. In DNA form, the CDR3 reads TGCGCCAGCAGCCAAGATATCCGGGGCATCTATGGCTACACCTTC. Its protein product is CASSQDIRGIYGYTF.